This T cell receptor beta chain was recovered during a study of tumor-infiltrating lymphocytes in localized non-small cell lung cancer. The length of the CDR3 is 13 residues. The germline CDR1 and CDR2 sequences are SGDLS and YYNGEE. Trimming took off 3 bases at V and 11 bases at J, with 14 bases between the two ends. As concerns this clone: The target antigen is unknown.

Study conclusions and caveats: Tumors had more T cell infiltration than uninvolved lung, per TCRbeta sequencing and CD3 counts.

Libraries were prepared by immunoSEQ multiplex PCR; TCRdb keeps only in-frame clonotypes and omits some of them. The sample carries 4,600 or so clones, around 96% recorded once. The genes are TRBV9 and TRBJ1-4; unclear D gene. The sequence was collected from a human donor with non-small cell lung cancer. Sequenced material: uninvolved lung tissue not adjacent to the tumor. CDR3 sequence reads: CASSEGQSGKLFF. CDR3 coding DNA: TGTGCCAGCAGCGAAGGTCAATCCGGGAAACTGTTTTTT.